Following are 24 T cell receptor beta chains from one sample sequenced in a study of T-cell memory formation after mild COVID-19. TCRdb analysed the 5' RACE reads with MiXCR anew, one entry per CDR3 protein. Here the sample spans 500,000 to 600,000 distinct CDR3 sequences, more than 15% being singletons. Material: PBMCs or a T cell subset sorted from them (not recorded which). The source is an adult woman who had mild COVID-19 (a few samples of this study predate the infection). Cell type and time point are not known.

This clonotype occurred a few times. V usage is TRBV5-4 and J usage is TRBJ2-7; the match to TRBD2 covers 13 bases. V dropped 5 bases and J dropped 3; count of bases not matched to a gene: 11. The CDR3 has 17 residues. Germline CDR1 reads SGHNT; CDR2 reads YYREEE (reference sequence). Here the CDR3 DNA reads TGTGCCAGCAGACCGGCCTCGGGGACTAGCGGGATCTACGAGCAGTACTTC. This encodes CASRPASGTSGIYEQYF.

This clonotype has just a few counts. The chain has TRBV11-2 and TRBJ2-1, with D maybe TRBD2 (5 bases). Trimming removed 8 bases from V and 6 bases from J, with 8 bases in between. Germline V gene sequence: CDR1 SGHAT, CDR2 FQNNGV. The CDR3 spans 11 residues. As DNA, the CDR3 is TGTGCCAGCGTTCGGGGCAATGAGCAGTTCTTC. This sequence encodes CASVRGNEQFF.

This clonotype was detected only a few times. The rearrangement links TRBV4-1 to TRBJ2-1, with 9 bases aligning to TRBD2. The V segment lost 0 bases and the J segment 6 bases; nucleotides outside the gene matches: 6. The CDR3 loop spans 16 amino acids. Germline loops: CDR1 MGHRA, CDR2 YSYEKL. The CDR3 DNA reads as TGCGCCAGCAGCCAAGATTTGCTAGCGGGGATCAATGAGCAGTTCTTC. Residues: CASSQDLLAGINEQFF.

The chain uses TRBV3-1 and TRBJ2-1; possibly TRBD2 for D (6 bases). V was shortened by 0 bases and J by 8 bases, with 14 bases between the two germline ends. Per the germline V gene, CDR1 is LGHDT and CDR2 is YNNKEL (reference sequence). This CDR3 has 15 amino acids. Here the CDR3 reads CASSQEPGTLDEQFF. In DNA form, the CDR3 reads TGTGCCAGCAGCCAAGAACCCGGGACTTTGGATGAGCAGTTCTTC.

This clonotype was recorded a few times. This rearrangement joins TRBV7-2 to TRBJ1-3; 7 bases match TRBD1. Trimming cost V 4 bases and J 2 bases; bases outside gene matches: 5. The CDR3 has 15 residues. Germline CDR1 is SGHTA and CDR2 is FQGNSA. CDR3 sequence reads: CASSSAGTAGNTIYF. The CDR3 DNA reads as TGTGCCAGCAGCTCGGCGGGGACAGCTGGAAACACCATATATTTT.

The J gene is TRBJ2-2, the V gene TRBV4-3; TRBD2 aligns across 10 bases. In germline, CDR1 is LGHNA, CDR2 YSLEER. Trimming cost V 3 bases and J 5 bases; bases outside gene matches: 6. This CDR3 has 16 residues. This CDR3 is CASSHSVAGGTGELFF. The DNA of the CDR3 is TGCGCCAGCAGCCACTCCGTAGCGGGAGGTACCGGGGAGCTGTTTTTT.

This clonotype was seen a single time. The V call is TRBV29-1, the J call TRBJ2-7; D gene uncertain. The germline V and J ends were trimmed by 4 bases and 7 bases, with 20 bases remaining between them. Looked up from germline, CDR1 is SQVTM and CDR2 is ANQGSEA. CDR3 length equals 14 residues. The CDR3 DNA sequence: TGCAGCGTTGCTCTCGACCCCTCATCGGATGAGCAGTACTTC. Encoded protein: CSVALDPSSDEQYF.

This clonotype appeared many times. The chain joins TRBV2 to TRBJ2-3; TRBD2 matches 9 bases. Germline lookup yields CDR1 SNHLY and CDR2 FYNNEI. Trimming cost V 3 bases and J 5 bases; bases outside gene matches: 9. This CDR3 contains 16 residues. This chain's CDR3 is CASSDRREGMGDTQYF. The CDR3 DNA reads TGTGCCAGCAGTGATCGGCGGGAGGGCATGGGAGATACGCAGTATTTT.

This clonotype was counted once. This sequence joins TRBV7-8 and TRBJ2-1; 7 bases fit TRBD1. The CDR3 is 15 amino acids. From germline, CDR1 is SGHVS and CDR2 FQNEAQ. Trimming cost V 4 bases and J 13 bases; bases outside gene matches: 16. The CDR3 DNA reads TGTGCCAGCAGCTCCTACAGGGACAGCTTAGAACCTCAGTTCTTC. It specifies CASSSYRDSLEPQFF.

A note on this clonotype: One base away lies a much larger clone, so this may be a sequencing read error. J is TRBJ2-3 and V is TRBV4-2; 7 positions match TRBD2. This CDR3 is 16 amino acids long. The germline V gene encodes CDR1 LGHNA and CDR2 YNFKEQ. The DNA of the CDR3 is TGTGCCAGCAGCCAAGATCCTAGCGGATTCACAGATACGCAGTGTTTT. Its translation is CASSQDPSGFTDTQCF.

V gene TRBV7-2 combines with J gene TRBJ1-6; D might be TRBD1 (5 bases). Deletions cut 6 bases from V and 6 bases from J, with 12 bases between. This CDR3 comprises 14 residues. Germline V lookup: CDR1 SGHTA, CDR2 FQGNSA. Here the CDR3 reads CASRGQPFNSPLHF. The CDR3 bases are TGTGCCAGCAGGGGGCAGCCTTTTAATTCACCCCTCCACTTT.

V is TRBV29-1 and J is TRBJ2-7, with 7 bases fitting TRBD1. The germline CDR1 and CDR2 sequences are SQVTM and ANQGSEA. The CDR3 is made up of 15 amino acids. The trim removed 0 bases at V and 0 bases at J, leaving 5 bases unmatched. CDR3 DNA sequence: TGCAGCGTTGAAGATCACGGGACAGCCTCCTACGAGCAGTACTTC. Translating it yields CSVEDHGTASYEQYF.

V usage is TRBV7-8 and J usage is TRBJ2-5; TRBD2 matches at 7 bases. This CDR3 comprises 15 residues. The V and J ends lost 0 bases and 5 bases, in that order; junction bases with no gene match: 6. The germline V gene encodes CDR1 SGHVS and CDR2 FQNEAQ. CDR3 loop: CASSLATSLYETQYF. CDR3 bases: TGTGCCAGCAGCTTAGCGACTAGCCTGTACGAGACCCAGTACTTC.

The genes are TRBV19 and TRBJ1-5; 8 bases match TRBD1. The CDR3 contains 18 residues. Germline CDR1 and CDR2: LNHDA and SQIVND (reference sequence). The trim removed 4 bases at V and 1 base at J, leaving 12 bases unmatched. The CDR3 loop reads CASSRASYGQGSNQPQHF. CDR3 sequence (DNA): TGTGCCAGTAGTAGAGCCTCGTATGGACAGGGCAGCAATCAGCCCCAGCATTTT.

The chain couples TRBV20-1 to TRBJ2-5; D possibly matches TRBD1 or TRBD2 (5 bases each). Germline V gives CDR1 DFQATT, CDR2 SNEGSKA (reference sequence). The CDR3 length is 15 residues. Trimming removed 0 bases at V and 2 bases at J, with 13 bases between. The CDR3 DNA follows: TGCAGTGCTAGAGATAATGGGGGATATCAAGAGACCCAGTACTTC. Translated, it gives CSARDNGGYQETQYF.

This clonotype has a handful of counts. The chain recombines TRBV6-1 with TRBJ2-2, with 11 positions matching TRBD2. Unmatched junction bases numbered 6, after V lost 2 bases and J lost 7 bases. CDR3 length: 16 residues. Germline loops: CDR1 MNHNS, CDR2 SASEGT. The chain's CDR3 is CASSETPSGGNGELFF. In nucleotides, the CDR3 is TGTGCCAGCAGTGAAACCCCTAGCGGGGGGAACGGGGAGCTGTTTTTT.

This chain connects TRBV6-2 or TRBV6-3 to TRBJ1-5, with 7 bases fitting TRBD1. V lost 2 bases, J lost 2 bases, and 3 bases stayed unmatched. Germline V lookup: CDR1 MNHEY, CDR2 SVGEGT. This CDR3 has 15 residues. The CDR3 sequence is CASSYRQGRNQPQHF. CDR3 sequence (DNA): TGTGCCAGCAGTTACAGACAGGGTCGCAATCAGCCCCAGCATTTT.

This clonotype was seen only a few times. The chain employs TRBV6-2 or TRBV6-3 and TRBJ2-7; D possibly matches TRBD1 or TRBD2 (5 bases each). The CDR3 has 14 amino acids. Germline assignment: CDR1 MNHEY and CDR2 SVGEGT. V lost 1 base, J lost 7 bases, and 14 bases lay in between. Here the CDR3 DNA reads TGTGCCAGCAGTTACTGGGGGTCCTCACGAGAGCAGTACTTC. Its protein product is CASSYWGSSREQYF.

This clonotype was counted a few times. V gene TRBV10-3 combines with J gene TRBJ1-5; D gene ambiguous. The ends were cut back, 6 bases at V and 7 bases at J, with 10 bases in the middle. The CDR3 totals 12 residues. Germline CDR1 and CDR2: ENHRY and SYGVKD. The CDR3 loop is CAISDTRQPQHF. The CDR3 nucleotides are TGTGCCATCAGCGACACGCGACAGCCCCAGCATTTT.

At least ten counts were recorded for this clonotype. The chain joins TRBV12-3 or TRBV12-4 to TRBJ2-2; 11 bases match TRBD2. The V gene end was trimmed by 6 bases and the J gene end by 1 base; junction bases not matched to a gene: 1. The CDR3 length is 15 residues. CDR3 sequence: CASSGTSGNTGELFF. The DNA for the CDR3 is TGTGCCAGCAGCGGGACTAGCGGGAACACCGGGGAGCTGTTTTTT.

V gene TRBV12-3 or TRBV12-4 combines with J gene TRBJ1-1, with D perhaps TRBD1 (5 bases). V was shortened by 7 bases and J by 0 bases, with 15 bases between the two germline ends. The CDR3 consists of 15 residues. The CDR3 nucleotides are TGTGCCAGCACCCTTTGGGACCGCCTGAACACTGAAGCTTTCTTT. Translating gives CASTLWDRLNTEAFF.

The chain couples TRBV18 to TRBJ1-1, with 7 bases identical to TRBD1. The germline V gene encodes CDR1 KGHSH and CDR2 LQKENI. Germline trimming cut 6 bases from V and 6 bases from J; bases unmatched to any gene: 10. The CDR3 totals 14 residues. This chain's CDR3 is CASSRDRVKSEAFF. The CDR3 nucleotides are TGTGCCAGCTCCCGCGACAGGGTTAAATCTGAAGCTTTCTTT.

This sequence joins TRBV10-3 and TRBJ2-3; D is unclear. With 1 base removed from V and 9 bases from J, the gap between germline ends came to 5 bases. CDR3 length: 11 residues. From germline, CDR1 is ENHRY and CDR2 SYGVKD. CDR3 loop: CAISEFDTQYF. The CDR3 DNA follows: TGTGCCATCAGTGAGTTCGACACGCAGTATTTT.

In this sample, this clonotype turned up a few times. The rearrangement uses TRBV20-1 and TRBJ2-5; the D gene could be TRBD1 or TRBD2 (5 bases each). The CDR3 spans 15 residues. Germline CDR1 DFQATT, CDR2 SNEGSKA (reference sequence). Trimming pared 6 bases from V and 5 bases from J, leaving 22 bases between. The DNA for the CDR3 is TGCAGTGCGCCTCCGACAGTTGGGGGTAGGGAGACCCAGTACTTC. This encodes CSAPPTVGGRETQYF.